The entry below gives a single T cell receptor (beta chain) sequence along with its context. What this receptor recognizes is not known. Nothing much larger sits one base from this clone, and base qualities are not available. The healthy controls were 40 or so blood donors, and the buffy coats of these donors were supplied by the Finnish Red Cross blood service. All TCR-sequenced material derived from peripheral blood: patient blood samples and healthy donor buffy coats. Peripheral blood mononuclear cells were isolated by Ficoll-Hypaque gradient centrifugation. CD4+ cells were magnetically purified from the buffy coats of healthy controls. The Gentra Puregene Cell and Tissue kit was used to extract genomic DNA, and a Qubit 2.0 fluorometer was used to measure the amount of genomic DNA. TCRbeta rearrangements were sequenced from genomic DNA using the immunoSEQ assay at survey resolution. Turning to the authors' computational methods: In the TCR sequencing data, the lowest productive clonotype frequency that could be detected was 2.59 x 10-5. Only productive TCRbeta rearrangements, meaning sequences that were complete and in-frame, were kept for the analyses. The clonality of each sample was calculated as Simpson clonality in the immunoSEQ Analyzer version 3.0. Clones were categorized by frequency as very rare, small, medium, large (1-20%) or hyperexpanded (>20%). Generation probabilities were estimated with OLGA 1.2.3, V-gene circos plots were made with VDJtools, specificities were searched in VDJdb, and CDR3 motifs were identified with GLIPH. TCRdb carries this immuneACCESS record with in-frame sequences only. Its versions omit some clonotypes, under half of them owing to an unresolved V gene in the studies checked, with the rest unexplained. V and J calls and clone size follow that table, whereas D and trimming were derived from the DNA. This sample comprises about 40,000 clones, around 81% of them detected only once. 3% to 4.5% of the sample belongs to the ten largest clones.

The record originates from a study of STAT5B mutations in CD4+ large granular lymphocyte leukemia (dated by TCRdb to between 2021 and 2022). For the wider study: Among the healthy controls, the CDR3 'QG' motif was associated with a particular HLA allele. The TCRbeta repertoires of CD4+ T-cell large granular lymphocyte leukemia patients were compared with the TCRbeta repertoires of healthy blood donors. Flow cytometry on FACSCanto II or FACSVerse showed that the purified fractions were more than 95% pure among lymphocytes.

What the research found in general, with its limitations: The data were not HLA-matched, and the higher clonality in CD4+ T-LGLL than in CD8+ T-LGLL could be due to the relatively small sample size. Main leukemic clonotypes were private to each patient, although roughly 25% appeared at low frequency in other patients' non-leukemic repertoires. Compared with healthy CD4+ repertoires, CD4-sorted patient repertoires appeared more clonal, and this difference remained even after the putative leukemic clones were removed. Enrichment of TRBV06-family usage was observed among the top patient clones (8/27) relative to healthy controls (2/35).

CDR1 and CDR2 are read off the germline V gene (reference sequence) as SGHKS and YYEKEE. From cysteine to phenylalanine, the CDR3 is 15 amino acids long. Only the CDR3 portion is preserved as DNA: 45 bases, with reading frame beginning at the first base. V is clipped by 1 base and J by 4 bases, and the sequence between their germline boundaries is 9 bases long. Here the chain combines TRBV5-5 and TRBJ1-6; a weak D assignment points to TRBD1 (5 bases agree). Material: CD4+ T cells from blood buffy coats. The TCR was taken from a human donor in good health. The nucleotide sequence reads TGTGCCAGCAGCTTGATCGGGGCTTATAATTCACCCCTCCACTTT. Translated, this gives CASSLIGAYNSPLHF.